This TCR beta chain was sequenced for a study of identical twins. Ten or more counts support this clonotype. Its antigen is undetermined. Study-wide results and caveats: Fewer insertions characterized abundant cord blood beta clonotypes, whereas memory repertoires showed none.

TCRdb ran MiXCR on the 5' RACE reads and lists one entry per CDR3 protein. The table lists 1.5 million to 2 million distinct CDR3 sequences, roughly a third of them singletons. Germline assignment: CDR1 SGHRS and CDR2 YFSETQ. Trimming took 6 bases from V and 3 from J; bases not matched to a gene: 3. This CDR3 has 14 amino acids. Sequenced: cord blood. The receptor comes from a newborn girl in good health. The chain has TRBV5-1 and TRBJ2-1; 10 nucleotides line up with TRBD2. CDR3 amino acids: CASTWTSGYNEQFF. For the CDR3, the DNA is TGCGCCAGCACGTGGACTAGCGGCTACAATGAGCAGTTCTTC.